This TCR beta chain was captured by sequencing in a study of blood T cell repertoires in COVID-19. Study-level background: The United States, Italy and Spain supplied acute and convalescent COVID-19 samples. PBMCs, B-cell-depleted T cells, or T cells were the source of the cDNA or gDNA that made up the material.

Study processing details: Amplification of reference gene primers provided the estimated nucleated cell counts. This table comes from immunoSEQ multiplex PCR, and its TCRdb copy is limited to in-frame clones, with some not included. V, J and clone size were drawn from that table, and D and trimming were deduced from the DNA. The table has about 260,000 clones, 87% seen once; the top ten hold less than 3%. The J segment lost 6 bases and the V segment lost 6 bases, leaving 8 bases of the junction unmatched. The CDR3 covers 13 residues. Germline V gene sequence: CDR1 MNHNY, CDR2 SVGAGI (reference sequence).

The source is a woman aged 45 to 65 with acute or convalescent COVID-19. The sample comprised peripheral blood. The chain couples TRBV6-6 to TRBJ2-7, with 7 bases matching TRBD1. The chain's CDR3 is CASRNDRDGEQYF. The DNA of the CDR3 is TGTGCCAGCAGGAATGACAGGGACGGCGAGCAGTACTTC.